This entry concerns a single TCR beta chain. Those enrolled, adults aged roughly 18 to 89 years, came from some 25 US areas. Two negative PCRs, clearance, or symptom resolution had been documented for recovered Cohort 3 donors. The data stem from a study of blood T cell repertoires in COVID-19. Across the whole study: Samples came from the United States, Italy and Spain, spanning acute and convalescent COVID-19. PBMCs, B-cell-depleted T cells, or T cells were the source of the cDNA or gDNA that made up the material.

There are 17 residues in the CDR3. J was trimmed by 5 bases and V by 1 base; bases with no gene match: 11. Germline CDR1 SGHTA, CDR2 FQGNSA. Generated by immunoSEQ multiplex PCR, the TCRdb table keeps only in-frame clones and is missing some. Of 280,000 or so clones in the sample, around 90% were seen once. The genes are TRBV7-2 and TRBJ2-7; TRBD2 aligns across 10 bases. Material for sequencing was PBMCs or T cells enriched from blood (not recorded which). This TCR derives from a woman aged 35 to 49 who had recovered from COVID-19. This CDR3 reads CASSLGLAGLASHEQYF. In nucleotides, the CDR3 is TGTGCCAGCAGCTTAGGGCTAGCGGGACTAGCGTCCCACGAGCAGTACTTC.